Shown below are 17 T cell receptor beta chains from a single sample sequenced in a study of blood T cell repertoires in COVID-19. Some clones are missing from TCRdb's copy, which holds only in-frame ones; the method was immunoSEQ multiplex PCR. Among about 83,000 clones, 87% were seen once, and the ten largest hold 2.5% to 3.5%. Sequencing used peripheral blood. The source of these receptors is a woman aged 45-59 years with active or convalescent COVID-19.

The J gene is TRBJ1-1, the V gene TRBV12-3 or TRBV12-4, with 7 positions matching TRBD1. CDR3 length equals 13 residues. Germline trimming cut 7 bases from V and 2 bases from J; bases unmatched to any gene: 4. In nucleotides, the CDR3 is TGTGCCAGCACCCGGGACAGCAACACTGAAGCTTTCTTT. Its protein is CASTRDSNTEAFF.

This rearrangement joins TRBV7-9 to TRBJ2-3; 14 bases fit TRBD2. Germline V lookup: CDR1 SEHNR, CDR2 FQNEAQ (reference sequence). The CDR3 has 16 residues. Trimming removed 5 bases from V and 1 base from J; junction bases left unmatched: 2. The DNA for the CDR3 is TGTGCCAGCAGCCCGGGACTAGCGGGGGGCACAGATACGCAGTATTTT. Protein product: CASSPGLAGGTDTQYF.

The V gene is TRBV6-5, the J gene TRBJ1-6, with D perhaps TRBD1 (5 bases). This CDR3 comprises 14 residues. Deletions cut 5 bases from V and 12 bases from J, with 17 bases between. Germline values: CDR1 MNHEY, CDR2 SVGAGI. CDR3 region: CASSTPDNMGPLHF. The CDR3 DNA sequence: TGTGCCAGCAGTACTCCGGACAATATGGGACCCCTCCACTTT.

The chain employs TRBV9 and TRBJ1-2, with no clear D. Per germline, CDR1 SGDLS and CDR2 YYNGEE. The ends were cut back, 3 bases at V and 2 bases at J, with 11 bases in the middle. The CDR3 totals 14 residues. As DNA, the CDR3 is TGTGCCAGCAGCGAGGTAGGGAGGAACTATGGCTACACCTTC. It specifies CASSEVGRNYGYTF.

This sequence joins TRBV11-2 and TRBJ2-5; D perhaps matches TRBD1 (7 bases). V was shortened by 4 bases and J by 0 bases, with 9 bases between the two germline ends. CDR3 length: 14 residues. Germline CDR1 reads SGHAT; CDR2 reads FQNNGV. The DNA of the CDR3 is TGTGCCAGCAGCTCAGGGGGGTACCAAGAGACCCAGTACTTC. Amino acids: CASSSGGYQETQYF.

The chain uses TRBV4-3 and TRBJ1-1; possible D gene TRBD1, 6 bases. CDR1 and CDR2 from the germline V gene are LGHNA and YSLEER. V was clipped by 0 bases and J by 1 base, with 21 bases between them. CDR3 size: 19 residues. The CDR3 loop is CASSQDYSNRADGNTEAFF. The CDR3 DNA is TGCGCCAGCAGCCAAGATTACTCGAACAGGGCTGACGGGAACACTGAAGCTTTCTTT.

The chain recombines TRBV5-1 with TRBJ2-7; D is unresolved. CDR3 length: 16 residues. The V and J ends lost 4 bases and 0 bases respectively, with 17 bases between them. CDR1 SGHRS and CDR2 YFSETQ come from the germline V gene. The CDR3 bases are TGCGCCAGCAGCCCCTCCGGTGGCGGCCTCTCCTACGAGCAGTACTTC. This codes for CASSPSGGGLSYEQYF.

The rearrangement uses TRBV10-3 and TRBJ2-3; TRBD2 matches 9 bases. After removal of 7 bases from V and 6 bases from J, the junction contained 5 bases not matched to a gene. This CDR3 is built from 13 residues. Germline V gene lookup returns CDR1 ENHRY and CDR2 SYGVKD. The CDR3 DNA follows: TGTGCCATCAAGGCTAGCGGGGATGATACGCAGTATTTT. Protein product: CAIKASGDDTQYF.

This clone was counted between two and nine times. The chain uses TRBV6-4 and TRBJ1-5; no clear D. The V end was cut by 5 bases, the J end by 7 bases, with 12 bases between. The CDR3 contains 13 residues. The V gene's germline CDR1 is MRHNA and CDR2 SNTAGT. Written as DNA, the CDR3 is TGTGCCAGCAGTCCAGGAACCCGCCAGCCCCAGCATTTT. Its translation: CASSPGTRQPQHF.

This chain uses TRBV6-5 with TRBJ1-4; no clear D gene. V shed 0 bases and J shed 7 bases, with 12 bases lying between them. Germline-derived CDR1 and CDR2 are MNHEY and SVGAGI. There are 15 residues in the CDR3. CDR3 nucleotides: TGTGCCAGCAGTTACTCGAGAGTTTCGGGTGAAAAACTGTTTTTT. Its protein product is CASSYSRVSGEKLFF.

This sequence joins TRBV5-1 and TRBJ2-3; D gene unclear. The CDR3 totals 16 residues. The germline V and J ends were trimmed by 0 bases and 6 bases, with 17 bases remaining between them. CDR1 is SGHRS, CDR2 YFSETQ, per germline. This CDR3 is CASSLVSSERRDTQYF. DNA of the CDR3: TGCGCCAGCAGCTTGGTTAGTTCCGAGCGCCGTGATACGCAGTATTTT.

The chain has TRBV27 and TRBJ1-5; 7 bases map to TRBD1. The CDR3 has 16 amino acids. With V trimmed by 5 bases and J by 7 bases, 14 bases remained unmatched. CDR1 and CDR2 (germline): MNHEY, SMNVEV (reference sequence). The CDR3 protein is CASSASDRVPYQPQHF. For the CDR3, the DNA is TGTGCCAGCAGTGCCTCAGACAGGGTCCCGTACCAGCCCCAGCATTTT.

This rearrangement joins TRBV21-1 to TRBJ2-7; no DNA check was done on the table's D call, TRBD1. TRBV21-1 is labeled a pseudogene. The CDR3 runs 13 residues. CDR3: CASRGLLIYEQYF. DNA for the CDR3: TGTGCCAGCAGGGGGCTCTTGATCTACGAGCAGTACTTC.

The chain links TRBV6-5 to TRBJ1-4; D call uncertain. Trimming took off 2 bases at V and 0 bases at J, with 10 bases between the two ends. The CDR3 loop spans 16 amino acids. Germline V CDR1 and CDR2: MNHEY, SVGAGI. CDR3 loop: CASSYGVAATNEKLFF. The CDR3 DNA is TGTGCCAGCAGTTACGGGGTAGCGGCAACTAATGAAAAACTGTTTTTT.

The count of this clone is one. The chain links TRBV11-2 to TRBJ1-2; D not certain. Germline assignment: CDR1 SGHAT and CDR2 FQNNGV. The CDR3 length is 15 residues. Deletions cut 0 bases from V and 8 bases from J, with 16 bases between. CDR3 region: CASSLEFEIIEGYTF. In nucleotides, the CDR3 is TGTGCCAGCAGCTTAGAGTTCGAGATTATAGAGGGCTACACCTTC.

The chain is built from TRBV19 and TRBJ1-4; D unresolved. Between the trimmed V and J ends, which lost 5 bases and 3 bases, there was a span of 13 bases. The CDR3 is 15 residues long. Germline assignment: CDR1 LNHDA and CDR2 SQIVND (reference sequence). CDR3 sequence: CASSLLGAANEKLFF. The CDR3 coding sequence is TGTGCCAGTAGTCTGCTCGGAGCGGCTAATGAAAAACTGTTTTTT.

CDR3 nucleotides: TGTGCCACCAGCAGAGTTGGGGGCCAAGATACGCAGTATTTT. It is translated as CATSRVGGQDTQYF. The rearrangement joins TRBV15 to TRBJ2-3, with D maybe TRBD1 (6 bases). CDR3 length: 14 amino acids. Germline V gene lookup returns CDR1 LNHNV and CDR2 YYDKDF (reference sequence). Trimming took 1 base from V and 5 from J, leaving 10 bases between them.